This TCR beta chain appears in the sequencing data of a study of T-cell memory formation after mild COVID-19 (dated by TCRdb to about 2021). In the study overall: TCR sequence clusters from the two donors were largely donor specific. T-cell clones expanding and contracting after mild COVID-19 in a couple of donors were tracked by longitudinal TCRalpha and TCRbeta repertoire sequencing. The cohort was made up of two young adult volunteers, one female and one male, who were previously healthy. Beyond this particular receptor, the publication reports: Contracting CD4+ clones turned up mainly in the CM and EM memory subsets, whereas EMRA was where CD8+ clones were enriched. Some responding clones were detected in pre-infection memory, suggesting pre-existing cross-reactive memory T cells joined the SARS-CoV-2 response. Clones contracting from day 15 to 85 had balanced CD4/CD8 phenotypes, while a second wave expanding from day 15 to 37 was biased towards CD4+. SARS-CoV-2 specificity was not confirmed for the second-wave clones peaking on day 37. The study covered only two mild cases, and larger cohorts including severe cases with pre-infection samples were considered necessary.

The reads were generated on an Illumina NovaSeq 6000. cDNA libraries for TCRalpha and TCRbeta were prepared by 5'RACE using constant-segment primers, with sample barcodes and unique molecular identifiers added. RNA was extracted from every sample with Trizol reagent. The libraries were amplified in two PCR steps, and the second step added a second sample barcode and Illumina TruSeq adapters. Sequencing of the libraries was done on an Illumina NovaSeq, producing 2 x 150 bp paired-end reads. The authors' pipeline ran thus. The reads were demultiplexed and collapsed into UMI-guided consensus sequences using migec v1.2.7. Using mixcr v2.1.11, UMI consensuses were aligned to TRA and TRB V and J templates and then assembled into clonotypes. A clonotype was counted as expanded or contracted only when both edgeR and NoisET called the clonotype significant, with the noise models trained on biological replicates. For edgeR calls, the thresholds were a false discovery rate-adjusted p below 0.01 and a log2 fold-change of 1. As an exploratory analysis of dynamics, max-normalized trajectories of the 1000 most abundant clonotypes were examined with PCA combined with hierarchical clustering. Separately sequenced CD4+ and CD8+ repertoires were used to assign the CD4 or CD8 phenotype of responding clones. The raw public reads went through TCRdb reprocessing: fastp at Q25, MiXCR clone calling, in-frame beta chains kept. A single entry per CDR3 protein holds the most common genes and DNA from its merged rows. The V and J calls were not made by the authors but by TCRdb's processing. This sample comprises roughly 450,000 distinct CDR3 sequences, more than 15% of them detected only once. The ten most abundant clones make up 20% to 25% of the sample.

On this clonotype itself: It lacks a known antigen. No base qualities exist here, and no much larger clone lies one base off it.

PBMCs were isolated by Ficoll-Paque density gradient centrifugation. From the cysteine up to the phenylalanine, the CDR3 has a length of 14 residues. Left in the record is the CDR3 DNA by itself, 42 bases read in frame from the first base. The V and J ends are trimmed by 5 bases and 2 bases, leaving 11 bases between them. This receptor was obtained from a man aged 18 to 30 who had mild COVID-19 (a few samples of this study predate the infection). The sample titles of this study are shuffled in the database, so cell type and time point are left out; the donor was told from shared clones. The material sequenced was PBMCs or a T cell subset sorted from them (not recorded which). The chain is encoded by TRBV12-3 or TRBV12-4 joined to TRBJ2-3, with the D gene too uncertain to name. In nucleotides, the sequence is TGTGCCAGCAGTAAGACGGCCTACACAGATACGCAGTATTTT. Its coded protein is CASSKTAYTDTQYF.